A selection of T cell receptor beta chains follows, all from one sample in a study of neurological immune-mediated disorders. TCRdb analysed the 5' RACE reads with MiXCR anew, one entry per CDR3 protein. The sample lists approximately 84,000 distinct CDR3 sequences, 3.5% to 4.5% occurring once. Specimen: PBMCs. The receptors shown here come from an older woman with multiple sclerosis. The CDR3 runs from the conserved cysteine through the conserved F or W. The order of the fields is CDR3 protein, CDR3 DNA, D gene, V gene, J gene, CDR3 length, clone size. D genes are given only for firm matches. Clone size, where shown, is once, few, many, or a class for clones that have expanded.

CDR3: CASSFGVEMATDTQYF; DNA: TGCGCCAGCAGCTTTGGGGTCGAAATGGCTACAGATACGCAGTATTTT; D: NA; V: TRBV5-1; J: TRBJ2-3; length: 16; size: many
CDR3: CASSQGTTGTTDTQYF; DNA: TGTGCCAGCAGCCAGGGAACCACAGGGACCACAGATACGCAGTATTTT; D: NA; V: TRBV4-2; J: TRBJ2-3; length: 16; size: many
CDR3: CASSKLAAGELFF; DNA: TGTGCCAGTAGTAAACTAGCGGCCGGGGAGCTGTTTTTT; D: TRBD2; V: TRBV19; J: TRBJ2-2; length: 13; size: NA
CDR3: CASSNRLPSTGELFF; DNA: TGTGCCAGCAGTAACAGGCTTCCCTCCACCGGGGAGCTGTTTTTT; D: NA; V: TRBV2; J: TRBJ2-2; length: 15; size: many
CDR3: CASSPRQGAGQPQHF; DNA: TGCGCCAGCAGCCCCAGACAGGGGGCAGGGCAGCCCCAGCATTTT; D: TRBD1; V: TRBV5-1; J: TRBJ1-5; length: 15; size: many
CDR3: CASSLFLGPSSYNEQFF; DNA: TGTGCCAGCAGCTTGTTTCTGGGCCCTAGCTCCTACAATGAGCAGTTCTTC; D: NA; V: TRBV5-5; J: TRBJ2-1; length: 17; size: many
CDR3: CASSARGAGGRPYEQYF; DNA: TGTGCCAGTAGTGCGAGGGGGGCGGGGGGCCGACCCTACGAGCAGTACTTC; D: TRBD2; V: TRBV19; J: TRBJ2-7; length: 17; size: many
CDR3: CASSQVWRDRGAIGYTF; DNA: TGTGCCAGCAGCCAAGTTTGGAGAGACAGGGGGGCTATTGGCTACACCTTC; D: TRBD1; V: TRBV14; J: TRBJ1-2; length: 17; size: many
CDR3: CASSAEGAAFF; DNA: TGCGCCAGCAGCGCGGAGGGGGCCGCGTTCTTC; D: NA; V: TRBV5-1; J: TRBJ2-1; length: 11; size: many
CDR3: CAISGQGSYEQYF; DNA: TGTGCCATCAGTGGACAGGGCTCCTACGAGCAGTACTTC; D: TRBD1; V: TRBV10-3; J: TRBJ2-7; length: 13; size: many
CDR3: CASSLAGGGRYNEQFF; DNA: TGTGCCAGCAGCTTAGCGGGCGGGGGGCGCTACAATGAGCAGTTCTTC; D: TRBD2; V: TRBV7-2; J: TRBJ2-1; length: 16; size: many
CDR3: CASSLSGQGASYGYTF; DNA: TGTGCCAGCAGTTTATCTGGGCAGGGGGCAAGCTATGGCTACACCTTC; D: TRBD1; V: TRBV27; J: TRBJ1-2; length: 16; size: many
CDR3: CASSLGGLNNEQFF; DNA: TGTGCCAGCAGCTTAGGGGGACTTAACAATGAGCAGTTCTTC; D: NA; V: TRBV7-2; J: TRBJ2-1; length: 14; size: many
CDR3: CASSFSITSGVLYEQYF; DNA: TGTGCCAGCAGTTTCTCGATAACTAGCGGGGTATTGTACGAGCAGTACTTC; D: TRBD2; V: TRBV27; J: TRBJ2-7; length: 17; size: many
CDR3: CASSSQGAGSYNEQFF; DNA: TGCGCCAGCAGCTCCCAGGGGGCAGGATCCTACAATGAGCAGTTCTTC; D: TRBD1; V: TRBV5-1; J: TRBJ2-1; length: 16; size: many
CDR3: CASSKSRGYTGELFF; DNA: TGTGCCAGCAGCAAATCCAGGGGGTACACCGGGGAGCTGTTTTTT; D: TRBD1; V: TRBV7-9; J: TRBJ2-2; length: 15; size: medium-sized
CDR3: CASSPTGTSNEQFF; DNA: TGCGCCAGCAGCCCGACCGGGACGTCAAATGAGCAGTTCTTC; D: NA; V: TRBV5-1; J: TRBJ2-1; length: 14; size: many
CDR3: CASSYPPDPQQYF; DNA: TGTGCCAGCAGTTACCCCCCGGACCCTCAGCAGTACTTC; D: NA; V: TRBV6-6; J: TRBJ2-7; length: 13; size: many
CDR3: CASSFPPNYGYTF; DNA: TGTGCCAGCAGTTTTCCCCCTAACTATGGCTACACCTTC; D: NA; V: TRBV12-3/TRBV12-4; J: TRBJ1-2; length: 13; size: many
CDR3: CASSFGQGGGEQYF; DNA: TGTGCCAGCAGCTTCGGACAGGGTGGAGGCGAGCAGTACTTC; D: TRBD1; V: TRBV7-9; J: TRBJ2-7; length: 14; size: many
CDR3: CASSMSRLRNTEAFF; DNA: TGTGCCAGTAGTATGAGCAGACTGCGGAACACTGAAGCTTTCTTT; D: NA; V: TRBV19; J: TRBJ1-1; length: 15; size: NA